This is a list of T cell receptor beta chains from one sample in a study of blood T cell repertoires in COVID-19. Profiling relied on immunoSEQ multiplex PCR, and the TCRdb table lists in-frame clones only, not all of them. The sample records 190,000 or so clones, approximately 86% being singletons. The material sequenced was peripheral blood. These receptors came from a man between 40 and 49 years old with active or convalescent COVID-19. Each CDR3 is given with its conserved first and last residue. The D gene is left open where the match is weak. A row's size may be missing; if present it is once, few, many or a size class.

len: 10
abundance: NA
v_gene: TRBV6-5
d_gene: NA
j_gene: TRBJ1-2
CDR3aa: CASSLYGYTF
CDR3nt: TGTGCCAGCTCCCTCTATGGCTACACCTTC

len: 14
abundance: NA
v_gene: TRBV20-1
d_gene: NA
j_gene: TRBJ2-2
CDR3aa: CSASLSSNTGELFF
CDR3nt: TGCAGTGCTAGTTTGTCATCGAACACCGGGGAGCTGTTTTTT

len: 11
abundance: once
v_gene: TRBV9
d_gene: NA
j_gene: TRBJ2-1
CDR3aa: CASSPGVEQFF
CDR3nt: TGTGCCAGCAGCCCAGGGGTTGAGCAGTTCTTC

len: 15
abundance: NA
v_gene: TRBV4-3
d_gene: TRBD1
j_gene: TRBJ2-7
CDR3aa: CASSQDQGTAYEQYF
CDR3nt: TGCGCCAGCAGCCAAGATCAGGGGACAGCCTACGAGCAGTACTTC

len: 13
abundance: NA
v_gene: TRBV28
d_gene: TRBD1
j_gene: TRBJ1-2
CDR3aa: CASSTRGDYGYTF
CDR3nt: TGTGCCAGCAGCACCAGGGGGGACTATGGCTACACCTTC

len: 13
abundance: NA
v_gene: TRBV3-1/TRBV3-2
d_gene: TRBD2
j_gene: TRBJ2-2
CDR3aa: CASSQRGSGELFF
CDR3nt: TGTGCCAGCAGCCAGCGGGGGAGCGGGGAGCTGTTTTTT

len: 14
abundance: NA
v_gene: TRBV5-1
d_gene: NA
j_gene: TRBJ2-3
CDR3aa: CASSLGLDTDTQYF
CDR3nt: TGCGCCAGCAGCTTGGGACTAGACACAGATACGCAGTATTTT

len: 15
abundance: NA
v_gene: TRBV2
d_gene: NA
j_gene: TRBJ1-5
CDR3aa: CASSNDRYSNQPQHF
CDR3nt: TGTGCCAGCAGTAATGACAGATATAGCAATCAGCCCCAGCATTTT

len: 13
abundance: NA
v_gene: TRBV12-3/TRBV12-4
d_gene: NA
j_gene: TRBJ1-2
CDR3aa: CASSFVQGGDYTF
CDR3nt: TGTGCCAGCAGTTTCGTACAGGGAGGGGACTACACCTTC

len: 15
abundance: NA
v_gene: TRBV5-6
d_gene: NA
j_gene: TRBJ1-4
CDR3aa: CASSRRDATNEKLFF
CDR3nt: TGTGCCAGCAGCCGACGGGATGCAACTAATGAAAAACTGTTTTTT

len: 18
abundance: NA
v_gene: TRBV29-1
d_gene: NA
j_gene: TRBJ2-6
CDR3aa: CSVREPGQVNTGANVLTF
CDR3nt: TGCAGCGTTCGCGAACCGGGACAAGTAAATACTGGGGCCAACGTCCTGACTTTC

len: 11
abundance: NA
v_gene: TRBV3-1/TRBV3-2
d_gene: NA
j_gene: TRBJ1-2
CDR3aa: CASSHRGGYTF
CDR3nt: TGTGCCAGCAGCCATAGGGGAGGCTACACCTTC

len: 14
abundance: NA
v_gene: TRBV6-5
d_gene: TRBD1
j_gene: TRBJ1-5
CDR3aa: CATTTGGSSQPQHF
CDR3nt: TGTGCCACCACAACAGGGGGCTCCTCTCAGCCCCAGCATTTT

len: 13
abundance: NA
v_gene: TRBV7-2
d_gene: NA
j_gene: TRBJ2-7
CDR3aa: CASRPRVSYEQYF
CDR3nt: TGTGCCAGCAGACCCCGCGTCTCCTACGAGCAGTACTTC

len: 15
abundance: NA
v_gene: TRBV19
d_gene: TRBD1
j_gene: TRBJ1-5
CDR3aa: CASSTGTGINQPQHF
CDR3nt: TGTGCCAGTAGTACCGGGACAGGCATCAATCAGCCCCAGCATTTT

len: 12
abundance: NA
v_gene: TRBV6-4
d_gene: NA
j_gene: TRBJ1-2
CDR3aa: CASRKQGAGYTF
CDR3nt: TGTGCCAGCAGGAAACAGGGTGCTGGCTACACCTTC

len: 14
abundance: NA
v_gene: TRBV11-2
d_gene: NA
j_gene: TRBJ2-7
CDR3aa: CASSLGRAGYEQYF
CDR3nt: TGTGCCAGCAGCTTAGGGAGGGCGGGGTACGAGCAGTACTTC

len: 10
abundance: NA
v_gene: TRBV5-4
d_gene: NA
j_gene: TRBJ2-1
CDR3aa: CATGDNEQFF
CDR3nt: TGTGCCACCGGTGACAATGAGCAGTTCTTC

len: 16
abundance: NA
v_gene: TRBV24-1
d_gene: TRBD1
j_gene: TRBJ2-5
CDR3aa: CATSDGSDRVQETQYF
CDR3nt: TGTGCCACCAGTGATGGGTCTGACAGGGTCCAAGAGACCCAGTACTTC

len: 14
abundance: NA
v_gene: TRBV30
d_gene: TRBD1
j_gene: TRBJ1-5
CDR3aa: CAWSPGQGAQPQHF
CDR3nt: TGTGCCTGGAGCCCCGGACAGGGGGCCCAGCCCCAGCATTTT

len: 12
abundance: NA
v_gene: TRBV12-3/TRBV12-4
d_gene: NA
j_gene: TRBJ1-1
CDR3aa: CASSFDSTEAFF
CDR3nt: TGTGCCAGCAGCTTCGACAGCACTGAAGCTTTCTTT

len: 17
abundance: NA
v_gene: TRBV24-1
d_gene: NA
j_gene: TRBJ2-2
CDR3aa: CATSDPSTTGNTGELFF
CDR3nt: TGTGCCACCAGTGACCCTAGTACAACAGGGAACACCGGGGAGCTGTTTTTT

len: 14
abundance: NA
v_gene: TRBV9
d_gene: NA
j_gene: TRBJ2-7
CDR3aa: CASSVGPESGEQYF
CDR3nt: TGTGCCAGCAGCGTAGGACCGGAGTCTGGCGAGCAGTACTTC

len: 17
abundance: NA
v_gene: TRBV28
d_gene: TRBD1
j_gene: TRBJ2-4
CDR3aa: CASARDRGYLAKNIQYF
CDR3nt: TGTGCCAGCGCAAGGGACAGGGGATATCTAGCCAAAAACATTCAGTACTTC

len: 15
abundance: NA
v_gene: TRBV19
d_gene: NA
j_gene: TRBJ1-6
CDR3aa: CASSDRTKVNSPLHF
CDR3nt: TGTGCCAGTAGTGACAGGACCAAAGTTAATTCACCCCTCCACTTT

len: 16
abundance: NA
v_gene: TRBV6-2/TRBV6-3
d_gene: NA
j_gene: TRBJ1-1
CDR3aa: CASSYSITEMNTEAFF
CDR3nt: TGTGCCAGCAGTTACTCGATTACAGAGATGAACACTGAAGCTTTCTTT

len: 17
abundance: NA
v_gene: TRBV14
d_gene: TRBD1
j_gene: TRBJ2-5
CDR3aa: CASSQGRQGRVAETQYF
CDR3nt: TGTGCCAGCAGCCAAGGGAGACAGGGCAGGGTGGCGGAGACCCAGTACTTC

len: 13
abundance: NA
v_gene: TRBV19
d_gene: NA
j_gene: TRBJ1-5
CDR3aa: CASRTGLNQPQHF
CDR3nt: TGTGCCAGTAGGACAGGACTTAATCAGCCCCAGCATTTT

len: 16
abundance: NA
v_gene: TRBV11-2
d_gene: NA
j_gene: TRBJ2-3
CDR3aa: CASSLRARYTFDTQYF
CDR3nt: TGTGCCAGCAGCTTAAGAGCGAGATACACATTCGATACGCAGTATTTT

len: 11
abundance: once
v_gene: TRBV6-5
d_gene: NA
j_gene: TRBJ1-1
CDR3aa: CASSSDRSANF
CDR3nt: TGTGCCAGCAGTTCAGACAGGAGTGCAAATTTT

len: 13
abundance: NA
v_gene: TRBV2
d_gene: NA
j_gene: TRBJ2-5
CDR3aa: CASFRGAGETQYF
CDR3nt: TGTGCCAGCTTCCGGGGGGCTGGGGAGACCCAGTACTTC

len: 16
abundance: NA
v_gene: TRBV28
d_gene: TRBD1
j_gene: TRBJ1-5
CDR3aa: CASSFLAGGRYQPQHF
CDR3nt: TGTGCCAGCAGTTTCCTGGCAGGGGGGCGTTATCAGCCCCAGCATTTT

len: 14
abundance: NA
v_gene: TRBV11-2
d_gene: NA
j_gene: TRBJ1-6
CDR3aa: CASSFVSDNSPLHF
CDR3nt: TGTGCCAGCAGCTTCGTCAGCGATAATTCACCCCTCCACTTT

len: 13
abundance: NA
v_gene: TRBV10-2
d_gene: NA
j_gene: TRBJ1-5
CDR3aa: CASKMSSNQPQHF
CDR3nt: TGCGCCAGTAAAATGAGTAGCAATCAGCCCCAGCATTTT

len: 14
abundance: NA
v_gene: TRBV5-5
d_gene: NA
j_gene: TRBJ1-2
CDR3aa: CASSLAVGEEGYTF
CDR3nt: TGTGCCAGCAGCTTGGCCGTCGGGGAGGAAGGCTACACCTTC

len: 15
abundance: once
v_gene: TRBV7-3
d_gene: TRBD1
j_gene: TRBJ2-1
CDR3aa: CASSLNLGTGAEQFF
CDR3nt: TGTGCCAGCAGCTTAAATTTAGGGACAGGGGCTGAGCAGTTCTTC

len: 12
abundance: NA
v_gene: TRBV28
d_gene: NA
j_gene: TRBJ1-6
CDR3aa: CASRGPDSPLHF
CDR3nt: TGTGCCAGCAGGGGGCCTGATTCACCCCTCCACTTT

len: 11
abundance: NA
v_gene: TRBV12-3/TRBV12-4
d_gene: NA
j_gene: TRBJ1-1
CDR3aa: CASSRNTEAFF
CDR3nt: TGTGCCAGCAGCAGGAACACTGAAGCTTTCTTT

len: 14
abundance: NA
v_gene: TRBV5-1
d_gene: NA
j_gene: TRBJ2-7
CDR3aa: CASSQNGQSYEQYF
CDR3nt: TGCGCCAGCAGCCAGAATGGACAGTCCTACGAGCAGTACTTC

len: 15
abundance: NA
v_gene: TRBV6-2/TRBV6-3
d_gene: TRBD2
j_gene: TRBJ2-2
CDR3aa: CASSYLQGGTGELFF
CDR3nt: TGTGCCAGCAGTTACCTGCAGGGAGGGACCGGGGAGCTGTTTTTT

len: 15
abundance: NA
v_gene: TRBV9
d_gene: TRBD1
j_gene: TRBJ1-1
CDR3aa: CASSVGQGTNTEAFF
CDR3nt: TGTGCCAGCAGCGTCGGACAGGGGACGAACACTGAAGCTTTCTTT

len: 12
abundance: NA
v_gene: TRBV10-3
d_gene: TRBD2
j_gene: TRBJ2-1
CDR3aa: CATTSGGLEQFF
CDR3nt: TGCGCCACGACTAGCGGGGGCCTTGAGCAGTTCTTC

len: 19
abundance: many
v_gene: TRBV7-9
d_gene: NA
j_gene: TRBJ1-6
CDR3aa: CASSLAVPSTLTGLSPLHF
CDR3nt: TGTGCCAGCAGCTTAGCAGTCCCTTCGACCCTGACAGGACTTTCACCCCTCCACTTT